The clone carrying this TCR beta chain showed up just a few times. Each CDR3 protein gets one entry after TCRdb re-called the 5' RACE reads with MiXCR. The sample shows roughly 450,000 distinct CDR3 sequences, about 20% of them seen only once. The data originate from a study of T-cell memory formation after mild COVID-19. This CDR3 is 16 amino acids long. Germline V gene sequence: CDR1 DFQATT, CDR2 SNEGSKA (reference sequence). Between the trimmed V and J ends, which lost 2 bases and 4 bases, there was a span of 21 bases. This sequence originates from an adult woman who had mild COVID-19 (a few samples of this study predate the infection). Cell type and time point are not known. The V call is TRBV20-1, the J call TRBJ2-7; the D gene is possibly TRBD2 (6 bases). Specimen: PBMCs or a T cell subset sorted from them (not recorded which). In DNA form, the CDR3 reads TGCAGTGCTAGACCCCAGGGCGGGGAGTTCCTATACGAGCAGTACTTC. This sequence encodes CSARPQGGEFLYEQYF.